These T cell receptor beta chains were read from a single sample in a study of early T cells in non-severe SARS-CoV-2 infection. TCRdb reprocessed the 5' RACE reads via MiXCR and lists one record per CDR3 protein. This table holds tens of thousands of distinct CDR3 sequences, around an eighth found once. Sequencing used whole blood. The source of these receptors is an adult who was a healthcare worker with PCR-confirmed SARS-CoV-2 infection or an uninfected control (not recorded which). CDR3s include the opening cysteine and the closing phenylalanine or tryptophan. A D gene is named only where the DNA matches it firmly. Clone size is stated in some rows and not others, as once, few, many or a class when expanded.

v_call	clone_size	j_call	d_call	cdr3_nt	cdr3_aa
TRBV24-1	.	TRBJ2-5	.	TGTGCCACCAGTGATTCCCGGGACGGAAAAGAGACCCAGTACTTC	CATSDSRDGKETQYF
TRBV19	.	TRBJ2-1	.	TGTGCCAGCCTCTCCTATCTTAGCGGCAACAATGAGCAGTTCTTC	CASLSYLSGNNEQFF
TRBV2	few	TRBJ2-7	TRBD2	TGTGCCAGCAGGGCCCATCTAGCGGCCTCTGGAGAGCAGTACTTC	CASRAHLAASGEQYF
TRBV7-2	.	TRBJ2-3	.	TGTGCCAGCAGCCCACTCCAAGATACGCAGTATTTT	CASSPLQDTQYF
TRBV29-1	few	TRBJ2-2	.	TGCAGCGTTGACGCGGGGTCGGACACCGGGGAGCTGTTTTTT	CSVDAGSDTGELFF
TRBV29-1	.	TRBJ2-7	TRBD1	TGCAGCGTGGAACAGGGGGAAAGTTACGAGCAGTACTTC	CSVEQGESYEQYF
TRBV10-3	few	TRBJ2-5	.	TGTGCCACCAGACACGACCAAGAGACCCAGTACTTC	CATRHDQETQYF
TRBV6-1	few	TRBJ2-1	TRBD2	TGTGCCAGCCAAAGATGGGGAGGGAGTGAAAATGAGCAGTTCTTC	CASQRWGGSENEQFF
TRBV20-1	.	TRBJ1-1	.	TGCAGTGCTGTCGGGCCCACCCTTGAAGCTTTCTTT	CSAVGPTLEAFF
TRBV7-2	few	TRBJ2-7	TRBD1	TGTGCCAGCAGCTCCCGGGACAGCCCTAGCTCCTACGAGCAGTACTTC	CASSSRDSPSSYEQYF
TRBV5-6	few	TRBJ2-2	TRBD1	TGTGCCAGCAGCCCCGTTCCAGGGGGTGGGGAGCTGTTTTTT	CASSPVPGGGELFF
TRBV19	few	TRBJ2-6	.	TGTGCCAGTAGTCTCTCGACCGCCGGGGCCAACGTCCTGACTTTC	CASSLSTAGANVLTF
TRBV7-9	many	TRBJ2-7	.	TGTGCCAGCAGCCTTCCACTGGGTATGGTCTCCTACGAGCAGTACTTC	CASSLPLGMVSYEQYF
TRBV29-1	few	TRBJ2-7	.	TGCAGCGTCGTCTGGGGAGCCTACGAGCAGTACTTC	CSVVWGAYEQYF
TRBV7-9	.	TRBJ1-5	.	TGTGCCAGCAGCCCATATACAGGGAGAGGACAGCATTTT	CASSPYTGRGQHF
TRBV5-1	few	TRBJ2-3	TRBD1	TGCGCCAGCAGCTTGCAGGTGTCAGGGGGAAGCACAGATACGCAGTATTTT	CASSLQVSGGSTDTQYF
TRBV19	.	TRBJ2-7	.	TGTGCCAGTAGTACGACGATTGTAGAAGAGCAGTACTTC	CASSTTIVEEQYF
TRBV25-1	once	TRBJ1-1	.	TGTGCCAGCAGTGGGAGGGGGGCCTCAGCCAACACTGAAGCTTTCTTT	CASSGRGASANTEAFF
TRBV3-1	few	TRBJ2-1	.	TGTGCCAGCAGCCAAGAGTCAGGAGCGGGTGGGAAAGTCTTC	CASSQESGAGGKVF
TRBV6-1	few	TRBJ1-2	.	TGTGCCAGCGTCATCCGGGAGGGAGTAGACTATGGCTACACCTTC	CASVIREGVDYGYTF
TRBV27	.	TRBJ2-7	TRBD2	TGTGCCAGCAGTTTAGTTGGCGGGAGGCAGTACTTC	CASSLVGGRQYF
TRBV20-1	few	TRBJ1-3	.	TGCAGTGCTAGTCCGCAGGCCTTAGGAAACACCATATATTTT	CSASPQALGNTIYF
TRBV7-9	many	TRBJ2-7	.	TGTGCCAGCAGCTTATCGACCTACGAGCAGTACTTC	CASSLSTYEQYF
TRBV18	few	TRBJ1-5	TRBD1	TGTGCCAGCTCACCGGGACAGAGCAATCAGCCCCAGCATTTT	CASSPGQSNQPQHF
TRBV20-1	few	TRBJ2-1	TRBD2	TGCAGTGCCCCTCACCTGACTAGCGGGTGGGATAGTGAGCAGTTCTTC	CSAPHLTSGWDSEQFF
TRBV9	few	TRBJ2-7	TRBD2	TGTGCCAGCAGCGTCGGGGGGACCTCGAGTGAGCAGTACTTC	CASSVGGTSSEQYF
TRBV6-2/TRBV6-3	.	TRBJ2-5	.	TGTGCCAGCAGCCAAAGACTACTAGCTAGGAAGGGAGAGACCCAGTACTTC	CASSQRLLARKGETQYF
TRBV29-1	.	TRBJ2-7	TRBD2	TGCAGCGCTGGGGGGGGCTACGAGCAGTACTTC	CSAGGGYEQYF